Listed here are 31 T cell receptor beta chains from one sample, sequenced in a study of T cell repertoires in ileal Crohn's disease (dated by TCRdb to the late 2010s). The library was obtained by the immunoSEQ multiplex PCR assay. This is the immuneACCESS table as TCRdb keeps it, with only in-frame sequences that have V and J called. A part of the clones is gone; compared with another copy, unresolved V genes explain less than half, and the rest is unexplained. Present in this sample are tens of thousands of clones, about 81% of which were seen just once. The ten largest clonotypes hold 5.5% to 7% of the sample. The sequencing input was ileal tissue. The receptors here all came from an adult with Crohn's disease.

This CDR3 is CASSQFLRDTDTQYF. Written as DNA, the CDR3 is TGTGCCAGCAGCCAATTTCTCAGGGACACAGATACGCAGTATTTT. The rearrangement uses TRBV16 and TRBJ2-3; possible D gene TRBD1, 5 bases. Trimming shortened V by 1 base and J by 2 bases, and 10 bases separated the two germline ends. The CDR3 sequence is 15 residues long. Per the germline V gene, CDR1 is KGHSY and CDR2 is FQNENV.

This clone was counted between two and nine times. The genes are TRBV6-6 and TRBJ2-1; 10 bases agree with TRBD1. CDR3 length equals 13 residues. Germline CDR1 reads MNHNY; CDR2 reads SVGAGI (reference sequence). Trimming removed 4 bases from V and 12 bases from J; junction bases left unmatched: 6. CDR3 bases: TGTGCCAGCAGTTTCGACAGGGGGCTGGGGCAGTTCTTC. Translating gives CASSFDRGLGQFF.

Written as DNA, the CDR3 is TGTGCCAGCAGCTTAGACGGGGGTCACACTGAAGCTTTCTTT. Translated: CASSLDGGHTEAFF. The chain combines TRBV11-2 with TRBJ1-1, with D maybe TRBD1 (5 bases). Germline V CDR1 and CDR2: SGHAT, FQNNGV. V shed 0 bases and J shed 3 bases, with 8 bases lying between them. The CDR3 runs to 14 residues.

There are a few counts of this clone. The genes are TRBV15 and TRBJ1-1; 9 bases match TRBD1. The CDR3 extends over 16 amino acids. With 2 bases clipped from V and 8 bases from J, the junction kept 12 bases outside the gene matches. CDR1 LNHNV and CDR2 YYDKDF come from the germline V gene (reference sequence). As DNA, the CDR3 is TGTGCCACCAGCAGACGATCGACAGGGGGTAATTCCGAAGCTTTCTTT. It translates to CATSRRSTGGNSEAFF.

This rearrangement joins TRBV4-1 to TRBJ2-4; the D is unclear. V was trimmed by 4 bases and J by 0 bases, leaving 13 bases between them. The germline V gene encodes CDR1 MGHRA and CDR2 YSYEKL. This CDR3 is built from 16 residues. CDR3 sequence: CASSPLGDSAKNIQYF. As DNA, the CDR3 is TGCGCCAGCAGCCCCCTTGGCGACTCAGCCAAAAACATTCAGTACTTC.

The CDR3 coding sequence is TGTGCCAGCAGTTTCGCGAGCTCTGGAAACACCATATATTTT. It specifies CASSFASSGNTIYF. The V gene is TRBV27, the J gene TRBJ1-3; no clear D gene. The germline V and J ends were trimmed by 3 bases and 0 bases, with 6 bases remaining between them. The CDR3 runs to 14 residues. Per the germline V gene, CDR1 is MNHEY and CDR2 is SMNVEV (reference sequence).

CDR3 bases: TGTGCCAGCAGCTTTAACGGGGGTTTTGAGACCCAGTACTTC. Its protein product is CASSFNGGFETQYF. The chain links TRBV7-3 to TRBJ2-5, with D possibly TRBD2 on 6 matching bases. V lost 3 bases and J lost 5, with 13 bases in between. Germline V gives CDR1 SGHTA, CDR2 FQGTGA. The CDR3 is made up of 14 amino acids.

CDR3 coding DNA: TGCGCCAGCAGCTTGGCGACAGGGGGGCAGTACTTC. Translation: CASSLATGGQYF. The chain uses TRBV5-1 and TRBJ2-7, with 9 bases matching TRBD1. J lost 9 bases, V lost 0 bases, and 1 base had no gene match. Germline V gives CDR1 SGHRS, CDR2 YFSETQ. The CDR3 contains 12 residues.

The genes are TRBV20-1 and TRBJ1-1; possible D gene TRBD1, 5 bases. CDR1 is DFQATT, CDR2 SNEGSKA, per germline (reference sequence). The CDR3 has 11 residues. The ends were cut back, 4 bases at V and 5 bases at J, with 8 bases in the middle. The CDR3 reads CSATQGTEAFF. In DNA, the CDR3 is TGCAGTGCTACCCAGGGAACTGAAGCTTTCTTT.

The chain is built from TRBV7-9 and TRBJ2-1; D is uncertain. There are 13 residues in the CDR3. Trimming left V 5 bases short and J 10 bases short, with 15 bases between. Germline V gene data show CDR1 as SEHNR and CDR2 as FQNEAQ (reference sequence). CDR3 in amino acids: CASSIPPGQEQFF. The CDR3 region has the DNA TGTGCCAGCAGCATTCCCCCCGGTCAAGAGCAGTTCTTC.

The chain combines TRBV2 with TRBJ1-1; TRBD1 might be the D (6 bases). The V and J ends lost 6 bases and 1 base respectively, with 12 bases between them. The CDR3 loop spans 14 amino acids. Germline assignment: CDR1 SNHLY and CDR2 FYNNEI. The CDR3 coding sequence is TGTGCCAGCAGAGGGGGGGTTCAGAACACTGAAGCTTTCTTT. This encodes CASRGGVQNTEAFF.

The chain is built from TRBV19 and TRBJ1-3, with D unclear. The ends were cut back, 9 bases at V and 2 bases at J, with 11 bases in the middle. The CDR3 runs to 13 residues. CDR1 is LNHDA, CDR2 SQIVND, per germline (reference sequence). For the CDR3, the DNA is TGTGCCAGCCAGAGGGAGGCTGGAAACACCATATATTTT. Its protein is CASQREAGNTIYF.

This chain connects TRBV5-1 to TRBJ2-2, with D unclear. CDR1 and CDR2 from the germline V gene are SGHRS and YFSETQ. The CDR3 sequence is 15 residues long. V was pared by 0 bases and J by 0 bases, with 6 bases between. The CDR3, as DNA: TGCGCCAGCAGCTTGGCAGTCGCGAACACCGGGGAGCTGTTTTTT. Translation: CASSLAVANTGELFF.

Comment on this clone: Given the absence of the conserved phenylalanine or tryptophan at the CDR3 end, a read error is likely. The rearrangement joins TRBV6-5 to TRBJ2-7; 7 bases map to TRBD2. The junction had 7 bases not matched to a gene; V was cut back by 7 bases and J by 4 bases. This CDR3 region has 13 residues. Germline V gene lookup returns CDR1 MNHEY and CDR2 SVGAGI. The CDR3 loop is CASTKSGEYEQYL. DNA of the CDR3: TGTGCCAGCACCAAAAGCGGGGAATACGAGCAGTACCTC.

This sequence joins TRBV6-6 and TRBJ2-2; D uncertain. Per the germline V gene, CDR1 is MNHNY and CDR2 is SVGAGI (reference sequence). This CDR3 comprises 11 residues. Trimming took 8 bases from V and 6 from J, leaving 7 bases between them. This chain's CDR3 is CASEVAGELFF. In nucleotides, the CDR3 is TGTGCCAGCGAGGTCGCCGGGGAGCTGTTTTTT.

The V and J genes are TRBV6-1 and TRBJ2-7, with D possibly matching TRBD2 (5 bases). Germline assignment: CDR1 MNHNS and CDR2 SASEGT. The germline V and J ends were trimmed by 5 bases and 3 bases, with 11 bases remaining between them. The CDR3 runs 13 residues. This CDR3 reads CASSLEAGYEQYF. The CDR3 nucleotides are TGTGCCAGCAGTCTGGAGGCCGGCTACGAGCAGTACTTC.

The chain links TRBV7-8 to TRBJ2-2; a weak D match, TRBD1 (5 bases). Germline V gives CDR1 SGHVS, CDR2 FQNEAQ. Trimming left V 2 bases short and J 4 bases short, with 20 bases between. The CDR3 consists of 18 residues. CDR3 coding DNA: TGTGCCAGCAGCTTATATCTGGGCAGGGCAGACCCCACCGGGGAGCTGTTTTTT. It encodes CASSLYLGRADPTGELFF.

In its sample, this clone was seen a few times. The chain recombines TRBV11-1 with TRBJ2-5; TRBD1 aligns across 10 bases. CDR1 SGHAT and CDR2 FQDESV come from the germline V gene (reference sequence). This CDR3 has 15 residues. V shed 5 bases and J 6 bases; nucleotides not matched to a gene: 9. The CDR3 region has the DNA TGTGCCAGCAGCACGCCGGGACAGGGGATACAGACCCAGTACTTC. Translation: CASSTPGQGIQTQYF.

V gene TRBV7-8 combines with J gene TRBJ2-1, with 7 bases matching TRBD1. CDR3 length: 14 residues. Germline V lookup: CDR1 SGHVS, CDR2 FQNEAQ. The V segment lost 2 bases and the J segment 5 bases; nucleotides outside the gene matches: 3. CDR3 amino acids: CASSLQGVHNEQFF. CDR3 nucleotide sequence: TGTGCCAGCAGCTTACAGGGGGTACACAATGAGCAGTTCTTC.

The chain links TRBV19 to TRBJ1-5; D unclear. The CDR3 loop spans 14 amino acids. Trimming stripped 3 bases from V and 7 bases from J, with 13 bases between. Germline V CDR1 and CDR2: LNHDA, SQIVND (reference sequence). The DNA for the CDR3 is TGTGCCAGTAGTATTTTGGTCTCAGGACAGCCCCAGCATTTT. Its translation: CASSILVSGQPQHF.

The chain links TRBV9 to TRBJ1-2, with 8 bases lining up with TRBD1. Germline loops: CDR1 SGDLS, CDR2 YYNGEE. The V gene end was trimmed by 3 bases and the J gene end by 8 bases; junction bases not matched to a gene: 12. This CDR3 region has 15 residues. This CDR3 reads CASSELTGDGEGYTF. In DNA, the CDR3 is TGTGCCAGCAGCGAGTTGACAGGGGATGGGGAGGGCTACACCTTC. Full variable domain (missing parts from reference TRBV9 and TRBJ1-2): DSGVTQTPKHLITATGQRVTLRCSPRSGDLSVYWYQQSLDQGLQFLIQYYNGEERAKGNILERFSAQQFPDLHSELNLSSLELGDSALYFCASSELTGDGEGYTFGSGTRLTVV.

The CDR3 DNA follows: TGTGCCTGGAGGATAAGGGGGCTGAACACTGAAGCTTTCTTT. This gives the protein CAWRIRGLNTEAFF. The chain employs TRBV30 and TRBJ1-1, with TRBD1 identical over 7 bases. CDR3 length: 14 residues. V was clipped by 3 bases and J by 0 bases; unmatched bases: 4. Germline V gives CDR1 GTSNPN, CDR2 SVGIG (reference sequence).

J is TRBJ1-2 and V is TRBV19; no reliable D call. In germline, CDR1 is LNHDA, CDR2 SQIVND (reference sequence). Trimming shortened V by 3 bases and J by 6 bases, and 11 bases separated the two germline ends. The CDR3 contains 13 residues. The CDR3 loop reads CASSMVEGDGYTF. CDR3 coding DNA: TGTGCCAGTAGTATGGTCGAGGGAGATGGCTACACCTTC.

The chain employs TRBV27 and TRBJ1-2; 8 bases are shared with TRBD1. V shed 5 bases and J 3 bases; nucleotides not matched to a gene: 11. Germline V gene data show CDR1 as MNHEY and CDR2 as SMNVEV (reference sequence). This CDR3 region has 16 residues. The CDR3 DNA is TGTGCCAGCAGTCGAACGGGACAGGCCCTTTACTATGGCTACACCTTC. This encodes CASSRTGQALYYGYTF.

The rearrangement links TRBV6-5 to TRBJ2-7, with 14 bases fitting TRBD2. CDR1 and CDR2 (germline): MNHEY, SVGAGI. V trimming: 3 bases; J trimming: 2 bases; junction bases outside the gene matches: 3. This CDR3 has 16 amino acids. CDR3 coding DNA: TGTGCCAGCAGTTATTCGGGACTAGCGGGGGCCTACGAGCAGTACTTC. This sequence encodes CASSYSGLAGAYEQYF.

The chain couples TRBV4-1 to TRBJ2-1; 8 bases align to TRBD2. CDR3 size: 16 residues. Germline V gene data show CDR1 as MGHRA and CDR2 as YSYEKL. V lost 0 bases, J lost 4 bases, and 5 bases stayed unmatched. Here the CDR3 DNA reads TGCGCCAGCAGCCAAGAGAGAATAGCGGGGTACAATGAGCAGTTCTTC. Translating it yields CASSQERIAGYNEQFF.

The CDR3 sequence: CASGQDRGDTIYF. The CDR3 DNA follows: TGTGCCAGCGGACAGGACAGGGGAGACACCATATATTTT. This chain joins TRBV18 and TRBJ1-3; TRBD1 aligns across 9 bases. Germline-derived CDR1 and CDR2 are KGHSH and LQKENI. Unmatched junction bases numbered 7, after V lost 8 bases and J lost 8 bases. This CDR3 has 13 residues.

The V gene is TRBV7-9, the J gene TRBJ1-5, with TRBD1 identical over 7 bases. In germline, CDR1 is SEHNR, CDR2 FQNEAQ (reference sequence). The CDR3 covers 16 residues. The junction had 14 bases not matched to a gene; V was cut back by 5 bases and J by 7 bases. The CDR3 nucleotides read TGTGCCAGCAGCACATCCGATCACAGGGGATGGCAGCCCCAGCATTTT. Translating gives CASSTSDHRGWQPQHF.

The CDR3 loop reads CASSLETGLGEQYF. Here the CDR3 DNA reads TGTGCCAGCAGCTTGGAAACAGGGTTGGGAGAGCAGTACTTC. This chain uses TRBV11-2 with TRBJ2-7, with D tentatively TRBD1 (6 bases). V lost 3 bases to trimming and J lost 7 bases, with 16 bases between them. The germline V gene has CDR1 SGHAT and CDR2 FQNNGV. CDR3 length equals 14 residues.

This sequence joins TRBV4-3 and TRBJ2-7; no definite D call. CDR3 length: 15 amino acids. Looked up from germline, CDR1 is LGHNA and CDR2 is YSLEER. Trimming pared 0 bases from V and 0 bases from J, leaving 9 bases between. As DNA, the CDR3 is TGCGCCAGCAGCCAAGAGGCCCATCGCTCCTACGAGCAGTACTTC. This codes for CASSQEAHRSYEQYF.

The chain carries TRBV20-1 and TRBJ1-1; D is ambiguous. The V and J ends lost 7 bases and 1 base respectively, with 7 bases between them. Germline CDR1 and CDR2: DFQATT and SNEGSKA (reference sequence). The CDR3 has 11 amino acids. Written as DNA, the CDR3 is TGCAGTGTACGGGAGAACACTGAAGCTTTCTTT. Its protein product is CSVRENTEAFF.